This T cell receptor (beta chain) was retrieved from a study of T cells after yellow fever vaccination. General observations from the study: The booster saw the reappearance of most primary-vaccination clones (approximately 97% CD4, roughly 90% CD8). It was a small share of clonotypes that appeared in both CD4 and CD8 compartments.

This clonotype was picked up many times. Its specificity is unknown. The V gene lost 3 bases and the J gene lost 1 base, with 9 bases spanning the gap. The CDR3 loop spans 14 amino acids. In making TCR cDNA, 5'RACE template switching added a universal primer site and UMIs to it. TCRdb re-called the 5' RACE reads through MiXCR, storing one row per CDR3 protein. The table has about 430,000 distinct CDR3 sequences, around 20% seen once. Source: PBMCs, taken before the yellow fever booster vaccination. V gene TRBV12-3 or TRBV12-4 combines with J gene TRBJ1-1, with TRBD1 as a possible D gene (5 bases). This TCR came from a man aged 18 to 30 who received the YFV17D yellow fever vaccine. CDR3 amino acids: CASSLQGRNTEAFF. CDR3 in DNA: TGTGCCAGCAGTTTGCAGGGTCGGAACACTGAAGCTTTCTTT.